These 20 T cell receptor beta chains came from one sample sequenced in a study of chemoradiotherapy in HPV16-positive cancers. Measured with immunoSEQ multiplex PCR; TCRdb has only the in-frame clones, and not every one. This table holds about 5,400 clones, 85% found once. This specimen was tumor tissue, taken from a patient who underwent chemoradiotherapy. The receptor source for this set is a human donor with HPV-associated anogenital cancer.

This chain joins TRBV18 and TRBJ2-7; D is unclear. Germline values: CDR1 KGHSH, CDR2 LQKENI. The CDR3 spans 12 residues. The V and J ends lost 5 bases and 3 bases respectively, with 8 bases between them. CDR3 in DNA: TGTGCCAGCTCAGGAGACAACTACGAGCAGTACTTC. Its protein is CASSGDNYEQYF.

The chain uses TRBV2 and TRBJ2-3; 9 nucleotides align to TRBD2. CDR1 and CDR2 from the germline V gene are SNHLY and FYNNEI. This CDR3 is 15 amino acids long. The ends lost 4 bases at V and 1 base at J; junction bases unmatched: 3. The CDR3 DNA follows: TGTGCCAGCAGTGCTAGCGGGGACCGCACAGATACGCAGTATTTT. It specifies CASSASGDRTDTQYF.

The CDR3 region has the DNA TGTGCCAGCAGCTTAGATGCCCAGCTCAGCACAGATACGCAGTATTTT. It yields the protein CASSLDAQLSTDTQYF. This chain connects TRBV7-6 to TRBJ2-3; D ambiguous. With 1 base removed from V and 0 bases from J, the gap between germline ends came to 11 bases. The CDR3 consists of 16 residues. Germline V gene lookup returns CDR1 SGHVS and CDR2 FNYEAQ.

This clone was found a few times. The genes are TRBV18 and TRBJ1-5, with 7 bases identical to TRBD1. V was clipped by 1 base and J by 6 bases; unmatched bases: 6. This CDR3 comprises 15 residues. Germline V gene sequence: CDR1 KGHSH, CDR2 LQKENI. The CDR3 spells CASSPQGAVSQPQHF. In nucleotides, the CDR3 is TGTGCCAGCTCACCACAGGGGGCGGTAAGTCAGCCCCAGCATTTT.

The J gene is TRBJ2-5, the V gene TRBV18; tentative D call: TRBD2 (6 bases). The CDR3 loop spans 14 amino acids. Trimming shortened V by 8 bases and J by 4 bases, and 17 bases separated the two germline ends. CDR1 and CDR2 from the germline V gene are KGHSH and LQKENI. Written as DNA, the CDR3 is TGTGCCAGCCTCGTCGCCGGGCGGGGAGAGACCCAGTACTTC. Its protein is CASLVAGRGETQYF.

V usage is TRBV5-1 and J usage is TRBJ1-3; 12 bases match TRBD1. The ends lost 1 base at V and 0 bases at J; junction bases unmatched: 2. Germline V gene sequence: CDR1 SGHRS, CDR2 YFSETQ. The CDR3 length is 17 residues. The CDR3: CASSLSGQGASGNTIYF. Written as DNA, the CDR3 is TGCGCCAGCAGCTTGTCGGGACAGGGGGCCTCTGGAAACACCATATATTTT.

The chain employs TRBV7-2 and TRBJ1-6, with a tentative D call TRBD1 (6 bases). With 1 base removed from V and 10 bases from J, the gap between germline ends came to 11 bases. This CDR3 is built from 14 residues. Germline lookup yields CDR1 SGHTA and CDR2 FQGNSA. The CDR3 coding sequence is TGTGCCAGCAGCTTAGACAGGGCCTACTCACCCCTCCACTTT. It is translated as CASSLDRAYSPLHF.

The chain carries TRBV18 and TRBJ1-2; 9 bases are a match to TRBD1. Germline V gene sequence: CDR1 KGHSH, CDR2 LQKENI. This CDR3 has 14 amino acids. After removal of 3 bases from V and 5 bases from J, the junction contained 4 bases not matched to a gene. This CDR3 reads CASSPGTGMYGYTF. The CDR3 DNA sequence: TGTGCCAGCTCACCCGGGACAGGGATGTATGGCTACACCTTC.

The rearrangement joins TRBV9 to TRBJ1-2; 8 nucleotides align to TRBD1. Germline lookup yields CDR1 SGDLS and CDR2 YYNGEE. The CDR3 is 17 residues long. V was clipped by 0 bases and J by 5 bases; unmatched bases: 12. The CDR3 here is CASSVGGQAPGLYGYTF. The CDR3 nucleotides read TGTGCCAGCAGCGTAGGGGGACAGGCCCCCGGCCTATATGGCTACACCTTC.

This clone was observed a few times. V is TRBV5-5 and J is TRBJ2-1, with D perhaps matching TRBD1 (6 bases). The germline V and J ends were trimmed by 4 bases and 6 bases, with 17 bases remaining between them. CDR3 length equals 15 residues. Germline V gene lookup returns CDR1 SGHKS and CDR2 YYEKEE (reference sequence). The CDR3 DNA sequence: TGTGCCAGCAGCCGCCTCGTGGGGGCCGCCAATGAGCAGTTCTTC. It is translated as CASSRLVGAANEQFF.

This clone was seen only once. This chain uses TRBV19 with TRBJ2-7; D remains unclear. Trimming shortened V by 5 bases and J by 1 base, and 6 bases separated the two germline ends. The CDR3 is made up of 12 amino acids. Germline V lookup: CDR1 LNHDA, CDR2 SQIVND (reference sequence). The CDR3 reads CASSSVSYEQYF. The DNA for the CDR3 is TGTGCCAGTAGTTCTGTATCCTACGAGCAGTACTTC.

The rearrangement links TRBV9 to TRBJ2-2, with D possibly matching TRBD2 (5 bases). This CDR3 contains 15 residues. Per the germline V gene, CDR1 is SGDLS and CDR2 is YYNGEE. V gave up 0 bases and J gave up 1 base, with 7 bases separating them. The CDR3 bases are TGTGCCAGCAGCGTAGTGGCGGGGAACACCGGGGAGCTGTTTTTT. This sequence encodes CASSVVAGNTGELFF.

The V call is TRBV15, the J call TRBJ2-5; TRBD2 matches 11 bases. The CDR3 is 16 residues long. V dropped 3 bases and J dropped 3; count of bases not matched to a gene: 6. Germline V gene lookup returns CDR1 LNHNV and CDR2 YYDKDF (reference sequence). The chain's CDR3 is CATSRKLLAGEETQYF. CDR3 nucleotide sequence: TGTGCCACCAGCAGGAAGCTACTAGCGGGGGAAGAGACCCAGTACTTC. Full variable domain (rest looked up from reference TRBV15 and TRBJ2-5): DAMVIQNPRYQVTQFGKPVTLSCSQTLNHNVMYWYQQKSSQAPKLLFHYYDKDFNNEADTPDNFQSRRPNTSFCFLDIRSPGLGDTAMYLCATSRKLLAGEETQYFGPGTRLLVL.

This clone is classed as medium-sized (0.01 to 0.1%). The limits of the CDR3 on the DNA are not certain, so only TCRdb's listed CDR3 is given. V and J are TRBV5-1 and TRBJ2-3; the table's D call, TRBD1, was not checked against the DNA. Ends included, the CDR3 has 16 residues. Germline lookup yields CDR1 SGHRS and CDR2 YFSETQ. The CDR3 is CASSEPLWTSTDTQYF.

The rearrangement joins TRBV5-6 to TRBJ1-6; D possibly corresponds to TRBD1 (6 bases). CDR3 length equals 15 residues. The V end lost 5 bases, the J end lost 12 bases, and 21 bases lay between the germline ends. Germline CDR1 SGHDT, CDR2 YYEEEE. CDR3 residues: CASSGGAGRGQPLHF. CDR3 bases: TGTGCCAGCAGTGGGGGGGCAGGACGGGGACAACCCCTCCACTTT.

The CDR3 coding sequence is TGTGCCAGTAGTCCGGACAGGACTCAGCCCCAGCATTTT. Amino acids: CASSPDRTQPQHF. The chain combines TRBV19 with TRBJ1-5; 7 bases are a match to TRBD1. Germline values: CDR1 LNHDA, CDR2 SQIVND (reference sequence). The V gene end was trimmed by 5 bases and the J gene end by 6 bases; junction bases not matched to a gene: 4. The CDR3 totals 13 residues.

This CDR3 reads CAWSVRRGSPRELFF. The CDR3 DNA reads as TGTGCCTGGAGTGTACGTAGGGGATCCCCCCGGGAGCTGTTTTTT. The chain recombines TRBV30 with TRBJ2-2; possible D gene TRBD1, 5 bases. V lost 0 bases and J 9 bases, leaving 17 bases between the germline ends. The CDR3 runs to 15 residues. The germline V gene has CDR1 GTSNPN and CDR2 SVGIG (reference sequence).

The rearrangement links TRBV30 to TRBJ2-5; 8 nucleotides line up with TRBD1. J was trimmed by 4 bases and V by 2 bases; bases with no gene match: 6. CDR1 and CDR2 from the germline V gene are GTSNPN and SVGIG (reference sequence). The CDR3 has 14 amino acids. CDR3 DNA: TGTGCCTGGAGTCCCCGGACAGGGATAGAGACCCAGTACTTC. Protein sequence: CAWSPRTGIETQYF. The full variable domain, completed using reference TRBV30 and TRBJ2-5, is SQTIHQWPATLVQPVGSPLSLECTVEGTSNPNLYWYRQAAGRGLQLLFYSVGIGQISSEVPQNLSASRPQDRQFILSSKKLLLSDSGFYLCAWSPRTGIETQYFGPGTRLLVL.

The chain links TRBV11-2 to TRBJ2-5; no clear D. Germline loops: CDR1 SGHAT, CDR2 FQNNGV. CDR3 length equals 18 residues. Trimming pared 3 bases from V and 3 bases from J, leaving 23 bases between. In nucleotides, the CDR3 is TGTGCCAGCAGCTTCCGCAATCCCAACCGGGCACCTAAAGAGACCCAGTACTTC. Translated, it gives CASSFRNPNRAPKETQYF.

The chain couples TRBV5-1 to TRBJ2-1, with D perhaps matching TRBD2 (6 bases). Per germline, CDR1 SGHRS and CDR2 YFSETQ. V lost 1 base and J lost 0, with 11 bases in between. The CDR3 length is 16 residues. The CDR3 coding sequence is TGCGCCAGCAGCTTGTTCGGGGGAGGCTCCTACAATGAGCAGTTCTTC. It yields the protein CASSLFGGGSYNEQFF.